Listed below are T cell receptor beta chains from one sample, sequenced in a study of glioma-infiltrating T cells. TCRdb independently ran MiXCR on the multiplex PCR reads; one entry per CDR3 protein. The sample contains more than 100,000 distinct CDR3 sequences, approximately 28% of which appear only once. Material: glioma tissue, nonneoplastic brain tissue, or PBMCs (not recorded which). These receptors came from a human donor with low-grade glioma or glioblastoma, undergoing nonglioma brain surgery, or in good health (not recorded which). CDR3s include the opening cysteine and the closing phenylalanine or tryptophan. Fields, in order: J gene, D gene, V gene, clone size, CDR3 DNA, CDR3 protein. The D gene is left open where the match is weak. Part of the rows lack a size; the others show once, few, many or a class for expanded clones.

>TRBJ2-3|.|TRBV4-3|once
TGCGCCAGCAGACGAACAGATACGCAGTATTTT
CASRRTDTQYF
>TRBJ2-1|TRBD2|TRBV14|few
TGTGCCAGCAGCCTCGTACTAGCGGGGGCCAATGAGCAGTTCTTC
CASSLVLAGANEQFF
>TRBJ2-5|.|TRBV7-9|few
TGTGCCAGCAGCTTGGTTGAGTGGTACCAGTACTTC
CASSLVEWYQYF
>TRBJ1-1|.|TRBV12-3/TRBV12-4|.
TGTGCCAGCAGTTTTCCGGCCTCACCGCCTGAAGCTTTCTTT
CASSFPASPPEAFF
>TRBJ2-1|.|TRBV27|.
TGTGCCGGCAGTTTAGTGAGGAATGAGCAGTTCTTC
CAGSLVRNEQFF
>TRBJ2-3|.|TRBV12-3/TRBV12-4|many
TGTGCCACCAGGCTTCCTTCCACAGATACGCAGTATTTT
CATRLPSTDTQYF
>TRBJ1-2|.|TRBV7-2|.
TGTGCCAGCAGCCAAGTTTCTAACTATGGCTACACCTTC
CASSQVSNYGYTF
>TRBJ1-1|.|TRBV18|many
TGTGCCAGCTCACCACCGACTATAAAGGGTGAAGCTTTCTTT
CASSPPTIKGEAFF
>TRBJ1-5|.|TRBV20-1|many
TGCAGTGCTATTGACAGGTGGGGAAATCAGCCCCAGCATTTT
CSAIDRWGNQPQHF
>TRBJ2-5|TRBD2|TRBV28|many
TGTGCCAGCAGTTTTAGCGGGGGGGCGGAGACCCAGTACTTC
CASSFSGGAETQYF
>TRBJ1-4|.|TRBV19|.
TGTGCCAGTAGGAAGTCGAGCGCTGGGGAAAAACTGTTTTTT
CASRKSSAGEKLFF
>TRBJ2-1|.|TRBV18|few
TGTGCCAGCTCACCACCGGAGACAGGTTTCAATGAGCAGTTCTTC
CASSPPETGFNEQFF
>TRBJ2-7|.|TRBV20-1|.
TGCAGTGCCGAAAAGGGAGAGTCCTACGAGCAGTACTTC
CSAEKGESYEQYF
>TRBJ1-4|.|TRBV5-4|few
TGTGCCAGCAGCTTGGATCTGCAAAATGAAAAACTGTTTTTT
CASSLDLQNEKLFF
>TRBJ1-1|TRBD1|TRBV28|few
TGTGCCACCTATTCGGTGGGACAGCCGAACACTGAAGCTTTCTTT
CATYSVGQPNTEAFF
>TRBJ2-7|.|TRBV7-2|many
TGTGCCAGCAGCTTATACCGTGGCGAGCAGTACTTC
CASSLYRGEQYF
>TRBJ1-4|.|TRBV6-4|many
TGTGCCAGCAGTGAGTGGACCCCCCTAGGGAAACTGTTTTTT
CASSEWTPLGKLFF
>TRBJ2-7|TRBD1|TRBV11-3|few
TGTGCCAGCAGCTTGGGGACAGAGTCCTACGAGCAGTACTTC
CASSLGTESYEQYF
>TRBJ2-4|TRBD2|TRBV3-1|many
TGTGCCAGCAGCCAAGGTGGACTAGCAGAGTACTTC
CASSQGGLAEYF
>TRBJ2-1|.|TRBV28|.
TGTGCCAGTAGTATAGGGGAGGGGGCTAGAAATGAGCAGTTCTTC
CASSIGEGARNEQFF
>TRBJ2-7|.|TRBV3-1|many
TGTGCCACGGGGGACAGCTCCCTAACCTACGAGCAGTACTTC
CATGDSSLTYEQYF
>TRBJ1-6|TRBD1|TRBV18|few
TGTGCCAGCTCAGCCGCCGGGACAGCCCATACACCCCTCCACTTT
CASSAAGTAHTPLHF
>TRBJ2-7|.|TRBV12-3/TRBV12-4|many
TGTGCCAGCAGCTGGGGGCAGGGGAGAAATTACGAGCAGTACTTC
CASSWGQGRNYEQYF
>TRBJ2-3|.|TRBV7-2|many
TGTGCCAGCAGCCCTCAGCTAGTACTCACAGATACGCAGTATTTT
CASSPQLVLTDTQYF
>TRBJ2-5|.|TRBV7-2|many
TGTGCCAGCAGCTTAGCCACAGGGTATCCCCGGGGTGAGACCCAGTACTTC
CASSLATGYPRGETQYF
>TRBJ1-6|.|TRBV7-2|few
TGTGCCAGCAGCTTATGGGAGGGGTTAGGATCACCCCTCCACTTT
CASSLWEGLGSPLHF
>TRBJ2-3|.|TRBV12-3/TRBV12-4|many
TGTGCCAGCAGTCCCGCCCGCGAAGATACGCAGTATTTT
CASSPAREDTQYF
>TRBJ2-3|.|TRBV28|many
TGTGCCAGCAGTTTTAGGGCAGTCGCTGCGGACCTCACAGATACGCAGTATTTT
CASSFRAVAADLTDTQYF
>TRBJ2-3|TRBD2|TRBV20-1|.
TGCAGTTTCCGGACTAGCTGGGAGGGGGATACGCAGTATTTT
CSFRTSWEGDTQYF
>TRBJ2-1|.|TRBV30|.
TGTGCTTATGGAGGCAGGGGATCCTACAATGAGCAGTTCTTC
CAYGGRGSYNEQFF
>TRBJ2-1|TRBD2|TRBV12-3/TRBV12-4|few
TGTGCCAGCACCCAGCGGGGGTCCTACAATGAGCAGTTCTTC
CASTQRGSYNEQFF
>TRBJ1-1|.|TRBV12-3/TRBV12-4|.
TGTGCCAGCAGTTTGCCCGGACCCTCGAACACTGAAGCTTTCTTT
CASSLPGPSNTEAFF
>TRBJ2-2|TRBD1|TRBV27|many
TGTGCCAGCAGTTTAACGAGGGGGCTAAGGACCGGGGAGCTGTTTTTT
CASSLTRGLRTGELFF
>TRBJ2-7|.|TRBV14|few
TGTGCCAGCAGCCAAGATCTTAGGAGTGAGCAGTACTTC
CASSQDLRSEQYF
>TRBJ2-1|.|TRBV30|many
TGTGCCTGGCTAAACAAACCCGGGAATGAGCAGTTCTTC
CAWLNKPGNEQFF
>TRBJ2-1|.|TRBV28|many
TGTGCCTCCGGGGGTCCTAACCGGAATGAGCAGTTCTTC
CASGGPNRNEQFF
>TRBJ2-1|.|TRBV15|many
TGTGCCACCAGCAGAGTACTGACACCGGGCGGCAATGAGCAGTTCTTC
CATSRVLTPGGNEQFF
>TRBJ1-1|.|TRBV28|many
TGTGCCAGCAGTTTACTACAGGAAATAGAAGCTTTCTTT
CASSLLQEIEAFF
>TRBJ1-2|.|TRBV18|few
TGTGCCAGCTCGCCTCTACGAGGCTACACCTTC
CASSPLRGYTF
>TRBJ2-1|.|TRBV12-3/TRBV12-4|.
TGTGCCAGCAGTTTAAGGCGGGTCCGATCCTACAATGAGCAGTTCTTC
CASSLRRVRSYNEQFF
>TRBJ2-3|.|TRBV7-2|few
TGTGCCAGCAGCTTAGGAGGTGTCCCCACAGATACGCAGTATTTT
CASSLGGVPTDTQYF
>TRBJ2-7|TRBD2|TRBV28|many
TGTGCCAGTCTACCGACTAGCGGGGGGGCGAGCGAGCAGTACTTC
CASLPTSGGASEQYF
>TRBJ2-7|TRBD1|TRBV6-1|many
TGTGCCAGCAGCGGACAGGGAGTGAGCGAGCAGTACTTC
CASSGQGVSEQYF
>TRBJ2-5|.|TRBV28|many
TGTGCCAGCAGTTTTGGGACATACCAAGAGACCCAGTACTTC
CASSFGTYQETQYF
>TRBJ2-5|.|TRBV2|once
TGTGCCAGTTTGCCGGCCTTCGGCTTTCAAGAGACCCAGTACTTC
CASLPAFGFQETQYF
>TRBJ2-2|TRBD2|TRBV29-1|few
TGCAGCGTGAGCGGGGGGGCGAACACCGGGGAGCTGTTTTTT
CSVSGGANTGELFF
>TRBJ1-3|.|TRBV4-3|many
TGCGCCAGCAGCCAAGATATATTGAGGGCAGTTGGTGGAAACACCATATATTTT
CASSQDILRAVGGNTIYF